The source of this T cell receptor (beta chain) is a study of T-cell reconstitution after alpha-beta-depleted transplantation in children. This CDR3 comprises 17 residues. J gave up 2 bases and V 5 bases, and 7 bases lay outside the gene matches. This clonotype was picked up a small number of times. Its target is unknown. Unique molecular identifiers were used in preparing the TCRbeta library. TCRdb independently ran MiXCR on the PCR reads; one entry per CDR3 protein. Of about 980,000 distinct CDR3 sequences detected, about 26% appear once; the ten largest clones hold under 30%. Study-wide points: A year had passed since transplant, and T-cell counts and diversity by then came mostly from newly produced T cells. At around two months after transplant, the alpha-beta T cells were reportedly derived from several hundred expanded clones that came from non-depleted graft cells. Where some patients showed high TCRbeta diversity at day 60, it came from recipient T cells and thymic progenitors that had survived.

The sequencing here drew on PBMCs, mostly from graft donor cells, taken 360 days after TCRalphabeta/CD19-depleted stem cell transplant. The chain employs TRBV12-3 or TRBV12-4 and TRBJ2-1; 12 bases are a match to TRBD1. The source of this sequence is a boy in the first two years of life who had a stem cell transplant for SCID, so the T cells may come from the graft donor. The CDR3 region has the DNA TGTGCCAGCAGTCCGGGACAGGGGGCTGGAACCTACAATGAGCAGTTCTTC. This translates into CASSPGQGAGTYNEQFF.